The present T cell receptor beta chain was sequenced within a study of tumor-infiltrating lymphocytes in primary liver carcinoma. Study-level points and caveats: A significantly higher top-250-clone fraction was found in tumors than in blood (p = 0.039). Merely some 7-25% of top clones spanned all five tumor regions.

RNA and DNA were co-extracted from approximately 20-30 mg of unsorted bulk tissue. Sampling was performed at five separate regions of each tumor. Trimming took off 0 bases at V and 0 bases at J, with 10 bases between the two ends. Germline values: CDR1 SGHAT, CDR2 FQNNGV. This CDR3 contains 16 residues. This clonotype is labeled as medium-sized. Its antigen is not identified. Using a constant-region primer together with ProtoScript II reverse transcriptase, TCR beta cDNA was made from around 500 ng of total RNA. Nested multiplex PCR, run for three rounds with slightly modified ARM-PCR, yielded TCR beta libraries. It was with TRBV1-TRBV30 forward primers and a C-beta reverse primer that the first two PCR rounds were run, at about 10 cycles each. TCRdb passed the multiplex PCR reads through MiXCR, listing each CDR3 protein once. The table has approximately 47,000 distinct CDR3 sequences, about 68% seen once.

The chain carries TRBV11-2 and TRBJ2-3; D possibly uses TRBD1 or TRBD2 (6 bases each). The sequenced sample consisted of liver tumor tissue from sampling region 3. The subset is: tumor region T3, left-lateral pole. The sequence was collected from a man aged 40-49 years with primary liver carcinoma and hepatitis B virus infection. For the CDR3, the DNA is TGTGCCAGCAGCTTAGAGTACGGGGGCAGCACAGATACGCAGTATTTT. It translates to CASSLEYGGSTDTQYF.